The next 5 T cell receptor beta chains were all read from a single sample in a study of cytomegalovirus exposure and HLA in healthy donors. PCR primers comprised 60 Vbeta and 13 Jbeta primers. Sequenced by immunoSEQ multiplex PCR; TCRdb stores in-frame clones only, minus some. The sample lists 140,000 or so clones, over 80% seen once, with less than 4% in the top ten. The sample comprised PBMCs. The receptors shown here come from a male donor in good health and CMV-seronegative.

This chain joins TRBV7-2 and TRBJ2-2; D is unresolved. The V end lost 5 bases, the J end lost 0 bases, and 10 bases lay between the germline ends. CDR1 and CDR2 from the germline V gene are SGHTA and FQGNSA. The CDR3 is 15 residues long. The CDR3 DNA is TGTGCCAGCAGCCTCTTACTCGCGAACACCGGGGAGCTGTTTTTT. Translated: CASSLLLANTGELFF. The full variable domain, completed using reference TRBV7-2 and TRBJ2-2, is GAGVSQSPSNKVTEKGKDVELRCDPISGHTALYWYRQSLGQGLEFLIYFQGNSAPDKSGLPSDRFSAERTGGSVSTLTIQRTQQEDSAVYLCASSLLLANTGELFFGEGSRLTVL.

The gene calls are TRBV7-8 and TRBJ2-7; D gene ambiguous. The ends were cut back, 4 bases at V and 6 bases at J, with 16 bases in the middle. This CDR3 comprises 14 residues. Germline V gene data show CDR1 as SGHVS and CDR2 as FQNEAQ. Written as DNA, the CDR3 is TGTGCCAGCAGCTCCCCCGGTAAGCGCGGCGAGCAGTACTTC. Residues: CASSSPGKRGEQYF.

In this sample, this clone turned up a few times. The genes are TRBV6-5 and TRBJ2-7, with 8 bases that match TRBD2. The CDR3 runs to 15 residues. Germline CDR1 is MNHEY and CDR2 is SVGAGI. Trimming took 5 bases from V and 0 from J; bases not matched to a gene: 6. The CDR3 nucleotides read TGTGCCAGCAGTCTCGGGGGGGCAGACTCCTACGAGCAGTACTTC. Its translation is CASSLGGADSYEQYF.

The CDR3 DNA reads TGTGCCAGCACCACAGCGGGTTTCGCTGAAGCTTTCTTT. Translating it yields CASTTAGFAEAFF. V and J are TRBV5-4 and TRBJ1-1; D gene unclear. The CDR3 is 13 amino acids. V was pared by 6 bases and J by 6 bases, with 15 bases between. From germline, CDR1 is SGHNT and CDR2 YYREEE (reference sequence).

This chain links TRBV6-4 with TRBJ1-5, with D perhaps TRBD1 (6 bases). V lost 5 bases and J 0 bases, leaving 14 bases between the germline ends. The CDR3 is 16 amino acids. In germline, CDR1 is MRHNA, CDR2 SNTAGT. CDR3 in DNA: TGTGCCAGCAGTTACCTAAACAGGGCTAGCAATCAGCCCCAGCATTTT. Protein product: CASSYLNRASNQPQHF.